Listed below are T cell receptor beta chains from one sample, sequenced in a study of blood T cell repertoires in COVID-19. Libraries were prepared by immunoSEQ multiplex PCR; TCRdb keeps only in-frame clonotypes and omits some of them. The sample has just over 150,000 clones; approximately 91% are singletons. Sequenced material: peripheral blood. The receptors were gathered from a woman aged 70-85 years with acute or convalescent COVID-19. Both conserved end residues are part of each CDR3. D genes are given only for firm matches. The listing skips clone size in some rows; elsewhere it reads once, few, many or a size class.

j_call clone_size v_call d_call cdr3_nt cdr3_aa
TRBJ2-1 . TRBV6-2/TRBV6-3 TRBD2 TGTGCCAGCAGTTACCGTCTAGCGGGGGGGCCCAATGAGCAGTTCTTC CASSYRLAGGPNEQFF
TRBJ1-2 once TRBV7-9 . TGTGCCAGCAGCTTAGACTACGGGGATGGCTACACCTTC CASSLDYGDGYTF
TRBJ1-3 . TRBV7-2 . TGTGCCAGCAGCTTTAAAGGGAGCTCTGGAAACACCATATATTTT CASSFKGSSGNTIYF
TRBJ1-2 . TRBV5-1 . TGCGCCAGCACGGCGGGACGTAACTATGGCTACACCTTC CASTAGRNYGYTF
TRBJ2-3 few TRBV5-6 . TGTGCCAGCAGCCTAGGATCGACAGATACGCAGTATTTT CASSLGSTDTQYF
TRBJ1-2 . TRBV12-3/TRBV12-4 . TGTGCCAGCAGGCCTCCGGGGGGTGGCTACACCTTC CASRPPGGGYTF
TRBJ1-5 . TRBV7-2 TRBD1 TGTGCCAGCAGCTGGACAGGGACGGGCAATCAGCCCCAGCATTTT CASSWTGTGNQPQHF
TRBJ2-1 . TRBV7-2 TRBD2 TGTGCCAGCAGCACTAGCGGGGGGGCTTACAATGAGCAGTTCTTC CASSTSGGAYNEQFF
TRBJ2-1 . TRBV28 TRBD2 TGTGCCAGCCTGGTAGCGGGGGCCTACAATGAGCAGTTCTTC CASLVAGAYNEQFF
TRBJ1-1 once TRBV6-6 . TGTGCCAGCAGTTACTCGAATCAGGCCATGAACACTGAAGCTTTCTTT CASSYSNQAMNTEAFF
TRBJ1-5 . TRBV19 . TGTGCCAGTAGTATCCAGGGTCCGGACCACAAAAAATCGTACCAGCCCCAGCATTTT CASSIQGPDHKKSYQPQHF
TRBJ2-4 . TRBV14 . TGTGCCAGCAGCCACAGGGTCGCCAAAAACATTCAGTACTTC CASSHRVAKNIQYF
TRBJ2-7 . TRBV5-1 . TGCGCCAGCAGCTCTCGCTTAGCGGACGGACAACGATACGAGCAGTACTTC CASSSRLADGQRYEQYF
TRBJ2-1 few TRBV30 TRBD2 TGTGCCTGGAACAGCGGGGGGGTGTCAGTGCAGTTCTTC CAWNSGGVSVQFF
TRBJ2-2 . TRBV6-5 TRBD1 TGTGCCAGCACCCAGGGGGCCTACACCGGGGAGCTGTTTTTT CASTQGAYTGELFF
TRBJ1-1 . TRBV30 . TGTGCCTGCCTGCCAAGGGGGAAGAACACTGAAGCTTTCTTT CACLPRGKNTEAFF
TRBJ2-1 once TRBV3-1/TRBV3-2 TRBD2 TGTGCCAGCAGCCAACCTTCACCCTGGAGGCCTAGCGGGGGGCACTACAATGAGCAGTTCTTC CASSQPSPWRPSGGHYNEQFF
TRBJ1-5 . TRBV19 TRBD1 TGTGCCAGTAGTCCGGGGACAGGGGGACGTCAGCCCCAGCATTTT CASSPGTGGRQPQHF
TRBJ2-7 . TRBV5-1 TRBD1 TGCGCCAGCAGCTTGGGGGGGACAGGTGCCTACGAGCAGTACTTC CASSLGGTGAYEQYF
TRBJ2-3 . TRBV19 TRBD2 TGTGCCAGTAGTAGAGAGCGGGGGGGCAGGTATACGCAGTATTTT CASSRERGGRYTQYF
TRBJ2-4 . TRBV7-2 . TGTGCCAGCAGCGCACAAGCGCGGGGGCGAACCAAAAACATTCAGTACTTC CASSAQARGRTKNIQYF
TRBJ2-2 once TRBV18 TRBD1 TGTGCCAGCTCTGGCGGCCAGGGGGCCTCCACCGGGGAGCTGTTTTTT CASSGGQGASTGELFF
TRBJ2-7 few TRBV12-3/TRBV12-4 . TGTGCCAGCAGTCCCCCGGGGTCCTACGAGCAGTACTTC CASSPPGSYEQYF
TRBJ1-2 once TRBV4-3 TRBD1 TGCGCCAGCAGCCAGAGACAGGGGACTTCTCTGGGCTACACCTTC CASSQRQGTSLGYTF
TRBJ1-2 . TRBV5-4 . TGTGCCAGCAGTTCCGTCCTCCAGGGTGGCTACACCTTC CASSSVLQGGYTF
TRBJ2-3 . TRBV5-1 TRBD1 TGCGCCAGCAGCTTGGAGGGGACAGGGGGCACAGATACGCAGTATTTT CASSLEGTGGTDTQYF
TRBJ2-2 . TRBV7-2 . TGTGCCAGCAGCTTCTTCAGGTCCACCGGGGAGCTGTTTTTT CASSFFRSTGELFF
TRBJ1-2 . TRBV2 . TGTGCCAGCAGCCCACAAGGACAGCAGCAGAGCTATGGCTACACCTTC CASSPQGQQQSYGYTF
TRBJ1-5 . TRBV2 TRBD1 TGTGCCAGCCGACAGGGGGAATTCGGCAATCAGCCCCAGCATTTT CASRQGEFGNQPQHF
TRBJ2-3 . TRBV27 TRBD2 TGTGCCAGCAGTTTACCCGGGACTAGCGGGTTCACAGATACGCAGTATTTT CASSLPGTSGFTDTQYF
TRBJ1-6 . TRBV28 TRBD1 TGTGTCGCGGGACAGGGGAATAATTCACCCCTCCACTTT CVAGQGNNSPLHF